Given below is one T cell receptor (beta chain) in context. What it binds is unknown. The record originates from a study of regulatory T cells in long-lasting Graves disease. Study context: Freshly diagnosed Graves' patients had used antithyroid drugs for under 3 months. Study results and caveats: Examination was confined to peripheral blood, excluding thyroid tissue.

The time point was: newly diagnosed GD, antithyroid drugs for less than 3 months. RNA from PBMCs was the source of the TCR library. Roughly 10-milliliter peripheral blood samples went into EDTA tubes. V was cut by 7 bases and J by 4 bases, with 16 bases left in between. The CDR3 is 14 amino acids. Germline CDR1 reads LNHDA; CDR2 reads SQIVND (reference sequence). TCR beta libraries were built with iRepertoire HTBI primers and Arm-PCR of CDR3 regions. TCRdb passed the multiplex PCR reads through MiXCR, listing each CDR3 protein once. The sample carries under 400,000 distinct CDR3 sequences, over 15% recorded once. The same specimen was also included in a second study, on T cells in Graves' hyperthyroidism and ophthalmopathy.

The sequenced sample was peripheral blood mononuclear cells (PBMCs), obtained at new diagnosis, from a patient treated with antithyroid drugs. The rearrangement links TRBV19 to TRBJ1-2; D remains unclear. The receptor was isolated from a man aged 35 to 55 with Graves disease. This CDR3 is CASKSPRNTYGYTF. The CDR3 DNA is TGTGCCAGTAAGTCCCCTAGGAATACCTATGGCTACACCTTC.